This TCR beta chain came from a study of T cell changes during pregnancy in multiple sclerosis. V gave up 4 bases and J gave up 5 bases; unmatched junction bases: 5. This CDR3 is built from 13 residues. Per germline, CDR1 SGHRS and CDR2 YFSETQ. TCRdb's table, derived via immunoSEQ multiplex PCR, lists solely in-frame clones and lacks some. The sample lists 35,000 to 40,000 clones; 90% to 95% were seen once. This sample comprised CD4+ T cells from peripheral blood mononuclear cells, obtained in the third trimester of pregnancy. The sequence was obtained from a female donor in good health, enrolled as a control in a pregnancy study. This chain links TRBV5-1 with TRBJ2-5, with TRBD1 matching 7 bases. Here the CDR3 reads CASSLTGRETQYF. The CDR3 DNA follows: TGCGCCAGCAGCCTGACAGGGCGGGAGACCCAGTACTTC. Full variable domain (remainder filled in from reference TRBV5-1 and TRBJ2-5): KAGVTQTPRYLIKTRGQQVTLSCSPISGHRSVSWYQQTPGQGLQFLFEYFSETQRNKGNFPGRFSGRQFSNSRSEMNVSTLELGDSALYLCASSLTGRETQYFGPGTRLLVL.